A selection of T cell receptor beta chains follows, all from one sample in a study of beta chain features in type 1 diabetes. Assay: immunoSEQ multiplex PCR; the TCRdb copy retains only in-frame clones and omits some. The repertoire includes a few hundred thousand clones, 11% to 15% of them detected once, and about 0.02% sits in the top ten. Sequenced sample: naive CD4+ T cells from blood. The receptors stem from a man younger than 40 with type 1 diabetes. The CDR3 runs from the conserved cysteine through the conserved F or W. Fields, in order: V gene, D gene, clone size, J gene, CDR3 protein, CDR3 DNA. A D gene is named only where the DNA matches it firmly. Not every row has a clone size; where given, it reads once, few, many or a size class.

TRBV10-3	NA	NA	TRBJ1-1	CAISESLPTEAFF	TGTGCCATCAGTGAGTCGCTACCTACTGAAGCTTTCTTT
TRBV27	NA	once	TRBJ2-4	CASRTVSSAKNIQYF	TGTGCCAGCAGGACAGTTTCTAGTGCCAAAAACATTCAGTACTTC
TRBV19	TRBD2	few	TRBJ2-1	CASGAGGPVNEQFF	TGTGCCAGCGGAGCGGGGGGGCCGGTCAATGAGCAGTTCTTC
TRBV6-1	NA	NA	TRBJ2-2	CASSVSGGGTGELFF	TGTGCCAGCAGTGTTAGCGGAGGAGGGACCGGGGAGCTGTTTTTT
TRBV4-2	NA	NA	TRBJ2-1	CASSQNREKSNEQFF	TGTGCCAGCAGCCAAAATAGGGAGAAGAGCAATGAGCAGTTCTTC
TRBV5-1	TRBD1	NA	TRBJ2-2	CASSLGQGANTGELFF	TGCGCCAGCAGCTTGGGACAGGGGGCGAACACCGGGGAGCTGTTTTTT
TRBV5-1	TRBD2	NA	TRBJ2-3	CASSLGTSAKTDTQYF	TGCGCCAGCAGCTTGGGGACTAGCGCAAAGACAGATACGCAGTATTTT
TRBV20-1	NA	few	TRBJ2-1	CSATKGEQFF	TGCAGTGCCACCAAGGGGGAGCAGTTCTTC
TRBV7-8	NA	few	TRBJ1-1	CASSSSKGFGTEAFF	TGTGCCAGCAGCTCCTCTAAGGGGTTTGGCACTGAAGCTTTCTTT
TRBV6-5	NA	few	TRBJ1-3	CASRPHVSGNTIYF	TGTGCCAGCAGACCACACGTCTCTGGAAACACCATATATTTT
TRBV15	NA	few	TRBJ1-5	CATSRVYDSNGQPQHF	TGTGCCACCAGCAGAGTCTATGACTCTAACGGTCAGCCCCAGCATTTT
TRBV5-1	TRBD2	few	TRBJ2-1	CASSLDGREDNEQFF	TGCGCCAGCAGCTTGGACGGGAGGGAAGACAATGAGCAGTTCTTC
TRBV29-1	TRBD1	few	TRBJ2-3	CSVRGQGADTQYF	TGCAGCGTTAGGGGACAGGGAGCAGATACGCAGTATTTT
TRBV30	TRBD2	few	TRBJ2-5	CACGSGRETQYF	TGTGCCTGCGGAAGCGGGAGAGAGACCCAGTACTTC
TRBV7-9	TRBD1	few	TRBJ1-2	CASSFATLTGGKWYGYTF	TGTGCCAGCAGCTTCGCTACCCTAACAGGGGGGAAATGGTATGGCTACACCTTC
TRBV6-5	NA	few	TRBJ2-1	CASSNDMSSYNEQFF	TGTGCCAGCAGCAACGACATGAGCTCCTACAATGAGCAGTTCTTC
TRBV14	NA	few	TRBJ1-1	CASSQDLRVNTEAFF	TGTGCCAGCAGCCAAGATTTACGGGTGAACACTGAAGCTTTCTTT
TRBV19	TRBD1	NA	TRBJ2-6	CASSSGQGRANVLTF	TGTGCCAGTAGTTCTGGACAGGGAAGGGCCAACGTCCTGACTTTC
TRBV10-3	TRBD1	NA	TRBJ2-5	CAISGQGGETQYF	TGTGCCATCAGCGGACAGGGGGGGGAGACCCAGTACTTC
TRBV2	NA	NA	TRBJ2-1	CASSVGGGVEFF	TGTGCCAGCAGTGTAGGCGGAGGGGTGGAGTTCTTC
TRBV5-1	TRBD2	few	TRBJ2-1	CASSISGGSSYNEQFF	TGCGCCAGCAGCATTAGCGGGGGCAGCTCCTACAATGAGCAGTTCTTC
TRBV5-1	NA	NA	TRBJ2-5	CASSFKETQYF	TGCGCCAGCAGCTTCAAAGAGACCCAGTACTTC
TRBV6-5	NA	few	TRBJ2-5	CASSYSSGEQETQYF	TGTGCCAGCAGTTACTCCTCCGGAGAGCAAGAGACCCAGTACTTC
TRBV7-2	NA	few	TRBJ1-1	CASSLGLGGTEAFF	TGTGCCAGCAGCTTAGGCTTGGGAGGGACTGAAGCTTTCTTT
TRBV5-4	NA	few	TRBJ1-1	CASSFQGFTEAFF	TGTGCCAGCAGCTTCCAGGGTTTCACTGAAGCTTTCTTT
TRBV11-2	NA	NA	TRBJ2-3	CASSLIQPGVDTQYF	TGTGCCAGCAGCTTAATACAGCCCGGGGTCGATACGCAGTATTTT
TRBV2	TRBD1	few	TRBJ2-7	CASRDSTYEQYF	TGTGCCAGCCGGGACAGTACCTACGAGCAGTACTTC
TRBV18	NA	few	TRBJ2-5	CASSRTTGTQETQYF	TGTGCCAGCTCACGGACCACAGGAACCCAAGAGACCCAGTACTTC
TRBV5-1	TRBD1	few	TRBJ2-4	CASSLGQGQDIQYF	TGCGCCAGCAGCTTGGGACAGGGCCAAGACATTCAGTACTTC
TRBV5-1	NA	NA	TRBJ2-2	CASSPGGTNTGELFF	TGCGCCAGCAGCCCTGGGGGGACGAACACCGGGGAGCTGTTTTTT
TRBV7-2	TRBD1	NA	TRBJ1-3	CASSLDRGRGNTIYF	TGTGCCAGCAGCTTAGACAGGGGGCGAGGAAACACCATATATTTT
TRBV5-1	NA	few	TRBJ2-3	CASSVGGPDTQYF	TGCGCCAGCAGCGTTGGTGGCCCAGATACGCAGTATTTT
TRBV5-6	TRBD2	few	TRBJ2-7	CASSHRLAGYEQYF	TGTGCCAGCAGCCATAGACTAGCGGGATACGAGCAGTACTTC
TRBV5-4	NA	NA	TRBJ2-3	CASSLDGTDTDTQYF	TGTGCCAGCAGCTTGGACGGGACTGACACAGATACGCAGTATTTT
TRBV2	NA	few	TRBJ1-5	CASTGAASNQPQHF	TGTGCCAGCACAGGGGCGGCGAGCAATCAGCCCCAGCATTTT
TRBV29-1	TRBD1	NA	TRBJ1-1	CSGVRGQLNTEAFF	TGCAGCGGGGTAAGGGGACAGTTGAACACTGAAGCTTTCTTT
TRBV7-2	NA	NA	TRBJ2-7	CASSPNSGPYEQYF	TGTGCCAGCAGCCCGAATAGCGGACCCTACGAGCAGTACTTC
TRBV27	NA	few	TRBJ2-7	CASSLGQGLEQYF	TGTGCCAGCAGTTTAGGGCAGGGCCTGGAGCAGTACTTC
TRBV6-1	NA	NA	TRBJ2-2	CASSEWGANTGELFF	TGTGCCAGCAGTGAATGGGGGGCGAACACCGGGGAGCTGTTTTTT
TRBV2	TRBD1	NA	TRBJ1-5	CASRGTGVRQPQHF	TGTGCCAGCAGAGGGACAGGGGTGAGACAGCCCCAGCATTTT
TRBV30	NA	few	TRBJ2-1	CAWSQTSLNEQFF	TGTGCCTGGAGCCAGACTAGTCTGAATGAGCAGTTCTTC
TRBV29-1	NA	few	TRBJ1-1	CSVGTSVSVAGAFF	TGCAGCGTTGGAACCTCAGTATCGGTCGCAGGGGCTTTCTTT
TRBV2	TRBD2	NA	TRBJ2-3	CASASSGGAGDTQYF	TGTGCCAGCGCCAGTAGCGGGGGGGCTGGAGATACGCAGTATTTT
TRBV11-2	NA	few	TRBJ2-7	CASRFLVGGSSYEQYF	TGTGCCAGCAGATTCCTCGTGGGGGGATCCTCCTACGAGCAGTACTTC
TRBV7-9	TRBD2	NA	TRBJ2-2	CASRQGLAGNTGELFF	TGTGCCAGCAGACAGGGACTAGCGGGGAACACCGGGGAGCTGTTTTTT
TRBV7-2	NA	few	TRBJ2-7	CASSPGRDLTYEQYF	TGTGCCAGCAGCCCAGGGCGGGACCTCACCTACGAGCAGTACTTC
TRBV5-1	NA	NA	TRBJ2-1	CASCPTVTASYNEQFF	TGCGCCAGCTGCCCAACGGTGACAGCCTCCTACAATGAGCAGTTCTTC
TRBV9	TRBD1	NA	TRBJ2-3	CASSVSDRGGTDTQYF	TGTGCCAGCAGCGTATCGGACAGGGGAGGTACAGATACGCAGTATTTT
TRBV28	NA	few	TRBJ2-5	CASSAPGQPGTQYF	TGTGCCAGCAGTGCCCCGGGACAACCAGGGACCCAGTACTTC
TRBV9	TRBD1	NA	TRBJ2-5	CASSVGLDRGGWETQYF	TGTGCCAGCAGCGTCGGTCTGGACAGGGGAGGTTGGGAGACCCAGTACTTC
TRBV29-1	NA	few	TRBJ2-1	CSVGQGEQFF	TGCAGCGTTGGGCAGGGAGAGCAGTTCTTC